Detailed here is one T cell receptor beta chain. Assay used: immunoSEQ multiplex PCR; TCRdb lists only in-frame clones, some missing. The sample lists around 150,000 clones; approximately 92% were seen once. The CDR3 sequence is 15 residues long. J lost 5 bases, V lost 4 bases, and 7 bases had no gene match. Germline assignment: CDR1 SGHNT and CDR2 YYREEE (reference sequence). This entry comes from a study of blood T cell repertoires in COVID-19. Overall study: COVID-19 samples collected from the United States, Italy and Spain covered acute and convalescent phases.

J is TRBJ2-2 and V is TRBV5-4, with 8 bases matching TRBD1. Material: peripheral blood. The sequence was obtained from a woman aged 45-60 years with acute or convalescent COVID-19. CDR3 amino acids: CASSPGQGGTGELFF. CDR3 bases: TGTGCCAGCAGCCCCGGACAGGGTGGAACCGGGGAGCTGTTTTTT. The variable domain in full, with the rest retrieved from reference TRBV5-4 and TRBJ2-2, is ETGVTQSPTHLIKTRGQQVTLRCSSQSGHNTVSWYQQALGQGPQFIFQYYREEENGRGNFPPRFSGLQFPNYSSELNVNALELDDSALYLCASSPGQGGTGELFFGEGSRLTVL.